This is a list of T cell receptor beta chains from one sample in a study of cytomegalovirus exposure and HLA in healthy donors. The protocol was immunoSEQ multiplex PCR, while the TCRdb copy is restricted to in-frame clones and leaves out a portion. In the table there are about 62,000 clones, roughly 80% of which are singletons. Material: PBMCs. The receptors originated from a woman aged 25-40 years in good health and CMV-seronegative. CDR3s include the opening cysteine and the closing phenylalanine or tryptophan. Each record gives: clone size, D gene, J gene, V gene, CDR3 DNA, CDR3 protein. The D gene is left open where the match is weak. Only part of the rows carry a size: once, few, many, or a class if the clone is expanded.

.,.,TRBJ2-7,TRBV5-1,TGCGCCAGCAGCCCGACGGAGCTTGACGAGCAGTACTTC,CASSPTELDEQYF
.,.,TRBJ1-2,TRBV6-1,TGTGCCAGCAGTGAAACCGGACAGATTAGCTACACCTTC,CASSETGQISYTF
.,.,TRBJ2-7,TRBV4-3,TGCGCCAGCAGCCAAGGTCGGGGGTCCTCCTACGAGCAGTACTTC,CASSQGRGSSYEQYF
.,TRBD1,TRBJ1-5,TRBV27,TGTGCCAGCAGGGTGGGGGGACAGGGTCAGCCCCAGCATTTT,CASRVGGQGQPQHF
.,.,TRBJ1-5,TRBV28,TGTGCCAGCAGTTCGGGGGGGGGTGGGAGCAATCAGCCCCAGCATTTT,CASSSGGGGSNQPQHF
.,.,TRBJ1-1,TRBV28,TGTGCCAGCAGTTTATCCGACAGCGGGAGCACTGAAGCTTTCTTT,CASSLSDSGSTEAFF
.,TRBD1,TRBJ2-7,TRBV19,TGTGCCAGTAGTATGGGGACAGGGATGAATTTGTATCGTGCCTACGAGCAGTACTTC,CASSMGTGMNLYRAYEQYF
.,.,TRBJ2-7,TRBV28,TGTGCCAGCAGCACCCAGGGGCCTAACTACGAGCAGTACTTC,CASSTQGPNYEQYF
.,.,TRBJ2-3,TRBV6-1,TGTGCCAGCAGAGCCCTAAAAGGGGGAAGAGATACGCAGTATTTT,CASRALKGGRDTQYF
once,TRBD1,TRBJ1-2,TRBV6-5,TGTGCCACCCGTCAACGGACAGGGTCTTCGCTTGGCTACACCTTC,CATRQRTGSSLGYTF
.,.,TRBJ1-1,TRBV7-9,TGTGCCAGCAGCTTAGCCAGGGGAAAAGCTTTCTTT,CASSLARGKAFF
.,.,TRBJ2-7,TRBV2,TGTGCCAGCAGTGGAGGGCGGCCTCAACCCGAGCAGTACTTC,CASSGGRPQPEQYF
.,TRBD1,TRBJ1-2,TRBV5-8,TGTGCCAGCAGCTTGGCCCAGGGGGCAACTGCTGGCTACACCTTC,CASSLAQGATAGYTF
.,.,TRBJ1-6,TRBV27,TGTGCCAGCAGTCCCCTCGGGTCCCCTATCTATAATTCACCCCTCCACTTT,CASSPLGSPIYNSPLHF
.,.,TRBJ2-2,TRBV9,TGTGCCAGCAGCGTAACAGGCTTCCTAACCGGGGAGCTGTTTTTT,CASSVTGFLTGELFF
.,.,TRBJ2-5,TRBV19,TGTGCCACCGCGAGAGGACAAGAGACCCAGTACTTC,CATARGQETQYF
.,.,TRBJ1-1,TRBV7-9,TGTGCCAGCAGATGGCTGGCCAAAAACACTGAAGCTTTCTTT,CASRWLAKNTEAFF
.,.,TRBJ2-7,TRBV7-8,TGTGCCAGCACCTTTCGGGACTCCTACGAGCAGTACTTC,CASTFRDSYEQYF
.,TRBD1,TRBJ1-2,TRBV19,TGTGCCAGCCGAGCCCCGGACAGGGTAACATATGGCTACACCTTC,CASRAPDRVTYGYTF
.,.,TRBJ2-5,TRBV28,TGTGCCAGCAGGCCCACAGGGAAAAAAGAGACCCAGTACTTC,CASRPTGKKETQYF
once,.,TRBJ2-2,TRBV11-2,TGTGCCAGCAGCTTAATCTCCGGGGTCGGGTCCGGGGAGCTGTTTTTT,CASSLISGVGSGELFF